The entry below describes one TCR beta chain. What it recognizes is unknown. The data were obtained in a study of neoadjuvant nivolumab and ipilimumab in lung cancer. Whole-study findings and limits: TCR clonality did not significantly correlate with pathologic tumor regression. TCR richness and clonality were higher in tumors than adjacent uninvolved lung. A small number of samples were TCR sequenced.

The CDR3 consists of 15 residues. The germline gives CDR1 MGHRA, CDR2 YSYEKL. The ends were cut back, 0 bases at V and 7 bases at J, with 10 bases in the middle. Generated by immunoSEQ multiplex PCR, the TCRdb table keeps only in-frame clones and is missing some. The data show some 9,300 clones, roughly 84% seen once. The V and J genes are TRBV4-1 and TRBJ1-6; unclear D gene. The receptor was isolated from an adult with non-small cell lung cancer. The sequencing used tumor tissue, collected after neoadjuvant nivolumab, alone or with ipilimumab, at or shortly before surgery. In DNA form, the CDR3 reads TGCGCCAGCAGCCAAGAAGACGGCCAGAATTCACCCCTCCACTTT. Translated, it gives CASSQEDGQNSPLHF.